This T cell receptor (beta chain) was documented in a study of blood T cell repertoires in COVID-19 (dated by TCRdb to between 2020 and 2021). Regarding the study in general: The collaborator samples originated in the United States, Italy and Spain and spanned the acute and convalescent phases of COVID-19. The material from the prospective study consisted of cDNA or gDNA derived from T cells, B-cell-depleted T cells, or PBMCs. The dataset comprised deeply sampled blood TCRbeta repertoires from subjects exposed to, actively infected with, or recovered from COVID-19. The repertoires were released in a freely available public database meant as a resource for research on the immune response to SARS-CoV-2. The samples were drawn from the first 160 participants of the ongoing ImmuneRACE study and from about 1,200 subjects provided by 6 global collaborators. A de-identified subject ID, COVID-19 status, age in years and sex were almost always included in the sample metadata. Where available, HLA class I and class II types were taken from metadata supplied by the sample provider and were not determined by assay-based typing.

Concerning this clone: No antigen is known for it. No much larger clone exists at a distance of one base, and base qualities are not known.

Whole blood was collected in K2EDTA tubes by collaborating institutions according to the institutions' own protocols. For TCRbeta analysis, collaborators shipped samples as frozen whole blood, isolated PBMCs, or DNA extracted from either of those sample types. The full study reports these points: Clinical and demographic metadata were provided uncurated, with the amount varying by source and participant.

V sheds 7 bases and J sheds 7 bases, leaving 18 bases between their ends. The CDR3 covers 13 residues, taking in both the cysteine and the phenylalanine. Just the 39-base CDR3 DNA is kept, in frame starting at base 1. In the germline V gene, CDR1 corresponds to SGHRS and CDR2 to YFSETQ. TCRbeta CDR3 regions were amplified from genomic DNA using the immunoSEQ Assay, a bias-controlled multiplex PCR. Under the source paper's analysis protocol: The number of nucleated cells in each sample was estimated from the amplification of reference gene primers within the assay. To quantify the absolute abundance of each unique TCRbeta CDR3 rearrangement, sequence reads were collapsed and filtered. For each sample, productive Simpson clonality was calculated by taking the square root of Simpson's diversity index across productive rearrangements. What TCRdb holds here is the immuneACCESS table cut down to in-frame rearrangements. Part of the clones is not present; checked against another copy, under half of the missing clones reflect an unresolved V gene, and the others are unexplained. V, J and clone size are taken as reported in that table, and D and trimming were inferred from the DNA itself. The sample yields more than 35,000 clones; 70% to 90% were counted once. The top ten clones comprise over 9.5% of the sample.

Recombination joined TRBV5-1 with TRBJ2-7; TRBD2 is a possible D gene, resting on 6 matching bases. This receptor was obtained from a man in his sixties with active COVID-19. The sequencing sample was made of peripheral blood. The DNA sequence reads TGCGCCAGCCGGGAGAAGTGGGAAGGGGAGCAGTACTTC. It codes for CASREKWEGEQYF.